One sample yielded the 22 T cell receptor beta chains listed below, sequenced in a study of glioma-infiltrating T cells after dendritic cell vaccination. Sequencing used immunoSEQ multiplex PCR; TCRdb keeps in-frame clones, though not all of them. The sample holds about 110,000 clones, around 87% seen once. Stated time point: after dendritic cell vaccination, including at tumor progression/relapse. The sequences come from blood, collected after dendritic cell vaccination. Receptors were obtained from a human donor with glioblastoma.

The CDR3 bases are TGCGCCAGCAGCTTGATGGGAGGGCCCCAAGAGACCCAGTACTTC. As protein: CASSLMGGPQETQYF. This sequence joins TRBV5-1 and TRBJ2-5; 7 nucleotides line up with TRBD2. The CDR3 is 15 amino acids. Germline CDR1 reads SGHRS; CDR2 reads YFSETQ. V shed 1 base and J 1 base; nucleotides not matched to a gene: 4.

As concerns this clone: A read error may produce the germline difference seen at one junction end. The chain is built from TRBV6-1 and TRBJ2-2, with D possibly TRBD1 on 6 matching bases. The germline CDR1 and CDR2 sequences are MNHNS and SASEGT. This CDR3 comprises 13 residues. The CDR3 nucleotides are TGTGCCCGCAGGGGAGTGACCACCGGGGAGCTGTTTTTT. It translates to CARRGVTTGELFF.

This clone is a singleton in its sample. This CDR3 reads CASSFTTSGRGTNEQFF. Written as DNA, the CDR3 is TGCGCCAGCAGCTTCACGACTAGCGGGAGGGGAACGAATGAGCAGTTCTTC. This chain uses TRBV5-1 with TRBJ2-1, with 14 bases lining up with TRBD2. With 2 bases clipped from V and 7 bases from J, the junction kept 8 bases outside the gene matches. Germline lookup yields CDR1 SGHRS and CDR2 YFSETQ. The CDR3 spans 17 residues.

The chain employs TRBV4-1 and TRBJ2-7; 11 bases align to TRBD2. Germline V gene lookup returns CDR1 MGHRA and CDR2 YSYEKL. The V segment lost 1 base and the J segment 4 bases; nucleotides outside the gene matches: 3. The CDR3 length is 15 residues. Here the CDR3 reads CASSQGLAGPYEQYF. The CDR3 nucleotides read TGCGCCAGCAGCCAAGGACTAGCGGGACCGTACGAGCAGTACTTC.

The V and J genes are TRBV5-1 and TRBJ1-3; tentatively, D is TRBD1 (6 bases). The V gene lost 0 bases and the J gene lost 2 bases, with 12 bases spanning the gap. This CDR3 has 16 residues. The germline CDR1 and CDR2 sequences are SGHRS and YFSETQ. CDR3 coding DNA: TGCGCCAGCAGCTTGGCAGCAGGGGTGCCTGGAAACACCATATATTTT. It encodes CASSLAAGVPGNTIYF.

The genes are TRBV6-1 and TRBJ2-1; 12 nucleotides agree with TRBD2. The CDR3 is 14 amino acids. The germline V gene encodes CDR1 MNHNS and CDR2 SASEGT. Unmatched junction bases numbered 2, after V lost 5 bases and J lost 6 bases. For the CDR3, the DNA is TGTGCCAGCAGTACTAGCGGGGGGCGCAATGAGCAGTTCTTC. Translated: CASSTSGGRNEQFF.

This sequence joins TRBV5-1 and TRBJ1-2; 9 bases line up with TRBD1. Trimming removed 4 bases from V and 8 bases from J; junction bases left unmatched: 6. The CDR3 consists of 13 residues. Looked up from germline, CDR1 is SGHRS and CDR2 is YFSETQ. This chain's CDR3 is CASSTGQGHGYTF. CDR3 nucleotide sequence: TGCGCCAGCAGCACAGGACAGGGGCACGGCTACACCTTC.

The gene calls are TRBV20-1 and TRBJ1-5; D gene uncertain. Germline CDR1 DFQATT, CDR2 SNEGSKA (reference sequence). V was cut by 4 bases and J by 6 bases, with 4 bases left in between. This CDR3 region has 10 residues. CDR3 loop: CSAILQPQHF. In nucleotides, the CDR3 is TGCAGTGCTATTCTTCAGCCCCAGCATTTT.

This clone was counted a few times. The chain has TRBV27 and TRBJ1-2, with TRBD1 as a possible D gene (6 bases). Looked up from germline, CDR1 is MNHEY and CDR2 is SMNVEV (reference sequence). The germline V and J ends were trimmed by 3 bases and 0 bases, with 11 bases remaining between them. The CDR3 covers 15 residues. CDR3 DNA sequence: TGTGCCAGCAGTTTGGCAGGGGTAGCTAACTATGGCTACACCTTC. This translates into CASSLAGVANYGYTF.

By share, this clone ranks as medium-sized. The chain is built from TRBV6-1 and TRBJ1-5; 9 nucleotides match TRBD1. Losses at the gene ends were 0 bases for V and 8 bases for J; bases not matched to a gene: 8. CDR1 MNHNS and CDR2 SASEGT come from the germline V gene. This CDR3 has 16 residues. The CDR3 DNA sequence: TGTGCCAGCAGTGAAGCGCCGGGACAGGGACACGAGCCCCAGCATTTT. It encodes CASSEAPGQGHEPQHF.

The V gene is TRBV9, the J gene TRBJ1-1; D perhaps matches TRBD1 (5 bases). CDR1 is SGDLS and CDR2 is YYNGEE in the germline V gene. The CDR3 has 16 amino acids. Trimming removed 0 bases from V and 0 bases from J, with 12 bases in between. The CDR3 nucleotides are TGTGCCAGCAGCGTAGGCGGGGCCCTAATGAACACTGAAGCTTTCTTT. The encoded protein is CASSVGGALMNTEAFF. Complete variable domain (other parts from reference TRBV9 and TRBJ1-1): DSGVTQTPKHLITATGQRVTLRCSPRSGDLSVYWYQQSLDQGLQFLIQYYNGEERAKGNILERFSAQQFPDLHSELNLSSLELGDSALYFCASSVGGALMNTEAFFGQGTRLTVV.

V usage is TRBV27 and J usage is TRBJ1-1; D uncertain. Trimming took off 5 bases at V and 5 bases at J, with 15 bases between the two ends. The CDR3 runs to 14 residues. The germline V gene encodes CDR1 MNHEY and CDR2 SMNVEV (reference sequence). The CDR3 here is CASSPLKRWTEAFF. CDR3 in DNA: TGTGCCAGCAGTCCACTGAAGAGGTGGACTGAAGCTTTCTTT.

This clone was found once. The CDR3 sequence: CASSLQPGQANGYTF. In DNA, the CDR3 is TGCGCCAGCAGCCTTCAACCGGGACAGGCTAATGGCTACACCTTC. This sequence joins TRBV5-1 and TRBJ1-2; 8 positions match TRBD1. The V gene's germline CDR1 is SGHRS and CDR2 YFSETQ. The trim removed 4 bases at V and 6 bases at J, leaving 11 bases unmatched. CDR3 length: 15 amino acids.

The genes are TRBV5-6 and TRBJ2-4; D perhaps matches TRBD1 (7 bases). The CDR3 is 15 residues long. V was clipped by 4 bases and J by 4 bases, with 15 bases between them. Germline V gives CDR1 SGHDT, CDR2 YYEEEE. CDR3 sequence: CASSLRGTEKNIQYF. As DNA, the CDR3 is TGTGCCAGCAGCCTCCGCGGGACAGAAAAAAACATTCAGTACTTC.

In DNA, the CDR3 is TGTGCCAGTAGTCTTTTCAGGGGAACCCATCAGCCCCAGCATTTT. Translation gives CASSLFRGTHQPQHF. The chain carries TRBV19 and TRBJ1-5; a possible D gene is TRBD1 (6 bases). V was trimmed by 5 bases and J by 5 bases, leaving 16 bases between them. CDR3 length: 15 residues. CDR1 is LNHDA, CDR2 SQIVND, per germline (reference sequence).

This chain connects TRBV18 to TRBJ1-5; TRBD1 might be the D (5 bases). The CDR3 runs to 14 residues. V lost 5 bases and J 1 base, leaving 9 bases between the germline ends. CDR1 KGHSH and CDR2 LQKENI come from the germline V gene. The CDR3 sequence: CASSAGNSNQPQHF. CDR3 bases: TGTGCCAGCTCAGCAGGGAACAGCAATCAGCCCCAGCATTTT. Using reference TRBV18 and TRBJ1-5 for the parts outside the CDR3, the full variable domain is NAGVMQNPRHLVRRRGQEARLRCSPMKGHSHVYWYRQLPEEGLKFMVYLQKENIIDESGMPKERFSAEFPKEGPSILRIQQVVRGDSAAYFCASSAGNSNQPQHFGDGTRLSIL.

The V and J genes are TRBV18 and TRBJ2-7; D is undetermined. CDR1 and CDR2 (germline): KGHSH, LQKENI. This CDR3 contains 13 residues. V dropped 3 bases and J dropped 2 bases, with 8 bases sitting between them. The CDR3 here is CASSPRLPYEQYF. The DNA of the CDR3 is TGTGCCAGCTCACCCAGACTTCCCTACGAGCAGTACTTC.

V usage is TRBV5-1 and J usage is TRBJ1-2; 12 bases match TRBD1. Germline V CDR1 and CDR2: SGHRS, YFSETQ. Trimming cost V 4 bases and J 5 bases; bases outside gene matches: 6. This CDR3 comprises 15 residues. CDR3 bases: TGCGCCAGCAGCCCCGGGACAGGGGGCAATTATGGCTACACCTTC. Its translation: CASSPGTGGNYGYTF.

Worth noting for this clone: At one end, the junction sequence differs from germline, possibly due to a read error. J is TRBJ1-1 and V is TRBV5-4; the match to TRBD1 covers 7 bases. The germline V gene encodes CDR1 SGHNT and CDR2 YYREEE (reference sequence). The length of the CDR3 is 13 residues. CDR3 DNA sequence: TGTGCCAGCAGTACCGGGACAGTCGAACCGGCGGTATTT. It specifies CASSTGTVEPAVF.

V usage is TRBV9 and J usage is TRBJ1-3; TRBD1 is a possible D gene (6 bases). V lost 0 bases and J lost 0, with 13 bases in between. From germline, CDR1 is SGDLS and CDR2 YYNGEE. The CDR3 length is 17 residues. The CDR3 spells CASSVGNRALSGNTIYF. The CDR3 DNA sequence: TGTGCCAGCAGCGTAGGCAACAGGGCCCTCTCTGGAAACACCATATATTTT.

This chain connects TRBV27 to TRBJ1-2; TRBD1 might be the D (5 bases). V lost 6 bases and J 3 bases, leaving 20 bases between the germline ends. The CDR3 is made up of 16 amino acids. CDR1 and CDR2 (germline): MNHEY, SMNVEV (reference sequence). CDR3 protein: CASSSLRWGDHYGYTF. CDR3 nucleotide sequence: TGTGCCAGCAGCTCGCTTCGGTGGGGGGATCACTATGGCTACACCTTC.

The chain employs TRBV23-1 and TRBJ2-2, with 7 bases matching TRBD1. TRBV23-1 has ORF status, its function being uncertain. The CDR3 is made up of 13 amino acids. V lost 6 bases, J lost 6 bases, and 4 bases stayed unmatched. CDR3 sequence (DNA): TGCGCCAGCAGCCAAAGGGGGCCCGGGGAGCTGTTTTTT. This codes for CASSQRGPGELFF.